The entry below describes one TCR beta chain. Its antigen is not known. The CDR3 loop spans 16 amino acids. This sample is part of a study of shared clonotypes between healthy human individuals. Cells designated naive CD8 were CD45RO-negative and were positively selected for CCR7, with terminally differentiated effector memory CD45RA+ cells excluded. Study observations and caveats: Across subsets, estimated richness was generally greater for naive than for memory populations.

Only in-frame clones appear in the TCRdb table, and some are missing; sequencing was by immunoSEQ multiplex PCR. The sample carries 550,000 to 650,000 clones, roughly 96% recorded once. The sample was naive CD8+ T cells sorted from blood. This receptor was taken from a woman aged 25 to 39 in good health. V and J are TRBV7-5 and TRBJ2-7; no DNA check was done on the table's D call, TRBD1. TRBV7-5 has pseudogene status. This CDR3 reads CVRSWPGTGVPYEQYF. Written as DNA, the CDR3 is TGTGTCAGAAGCTGGCCGGGGACAGGGGTCCCCTACGAGCAGTACTTC.